This T cell receptor beta chain was observed in a study of cytomegalovirus exposure and HLA in healthy donors. Study as a whole: A subsequent analysis reported that the roughly 120 validation repertoires were produced on the same platform that had also been used for the 666 first-cohort repertoires. Findings of the study overall: The majority of TCR sequences were rare, yet some public TCRs appeared in many donors. According to the study, 150 to 200 TCR beta chains were cytomegalovirus-associated. It was found in a later analysis that first-cohort TCR clusters tended to co-occur in the 130 or so validation repertoires.

With respect to this clone: What it binds is unknown.

Sequencing used immunoSEQ multiplex PCR; TCRdb keeps in-frame clones, though not all of them. The table shows about 180,000 clones, with about 89% occurring only once. The J segment lost 6 bases and the V segment lost 6 bases, leaving 12 bases of the junction unmatched. This CDR3 has 15 residues. Germline CDR1 reads MDHEN; CDR2 reads SYDVKM. The chain employs TRBV28 and TRBJ2-7; 9 nucleotides match TRBD2. Sequenced input: PBMCs. The source is a man between 18 and 29 years old in good health and CMV-seropositive. CDR3 nucleotides: TGTGCCAGCAGGACCATTAGCGGGAGAGGTAGCGAGCAGTACTTC. It is translated as CASRTISGRGSEQYF.